The clone carrying this TCR beta chain was counted between two and nine times. Antigen specificity is unknown. The CDR3 goes on 3 residues after the read ends, and that part is filled in from the germline J gene. The source of the sample is a study of T cell clonality in common variable immunodeficiency. Most patients and controls had Caucasian heritage. Study-level results: What drives increased CVID clonality needs T cell subpopulation sequencing. CVID subjects shared fewer TCRbeta clones than healthy controls did.

Produced via immunoSEQ multiplex PCR; TCRdb's table is partial and in-frame only. Singletons are absent from the sample, which has over 40,000 clones. Germline CDR1 reads LNHDA; CDR2 reads SQIVND (reference sequence). CDR3 length equals 13 residues. V dropped 7 bases and J dropped 5 bases, with 14 bases sitting between them. The sample consisted of peripheral blood mononuclear cells. This receptor was identified in a person between 18 and 75 years old in good health. The genes are TRBV19 and TRBJ1-1, with D possibly being TRBD1 (5 bases). CDR3: CASISQGGTEAFF. CDR3 DNA (partial): TGTGCCAGTATCTCGCAGGGAGGGACTGAA.